This T cell receptor (beta chain) derives from a study of prognosis after radiotherapy for stage I lung cancer. Unmatched junction bases numbered 11, after V lost 7 bases and J lost 3 bases. The CDR3 runs to 17 residues. Germline assignment: CDR1 KGHSH and CDR2 LQKENI. Two rounds of multiplex PCR amplified TCR beta CDR3 from genomic DNA. First-round PCR, the initial amplification, used primers specific to each TRBV and TRBJ gene. Using its own MiXCR run on the multiplex PCR reads, TCRdb lists one record per CDR3 protein. The sample carries around 23,000 distinct CDR3 sequences, around 46% recorded once. This clonotype was observed many times.

This clonotype originated in a donor over 45 with non-small cell lung cancer. This chain joins TRBV18 and TRBJ2-6; TRBD1 aligns across 8 bases. The source was PBMCs, collected before or after stereotactic body radiation therapy (not recorded which). Here the CDR3 reads CASYPAGGAVGANVLTF. CDR3 DNA sequence: TGTGCCAGCTACCCCGCAGGGGGCGCGGTTGGGGCCAACGTCCTGACTTTC.